What follows is one T cell receptor (beta chain) and its context. The ends lost 3 bases at V and 5 bases at J; junction bases unmatched: 7. The CDR3 consists of 16 residues. The germline V gene has CDR1 LNHDA and CDR2 SQIVND (reference sequence). The record originates from a study of blood T cell repertoires in COVID-19. For the study at large: Both acute and convalescent COVID-19 samples were obtained from the United States, Italy and Spain. T cells, B-cell-depleted T cells, or PBMCs provided the cDNA or gDNA that served as material.

Profiled with immunoSEQ multiplex PCR; TCRdb holds only in-frame clones, not every one. The table records over 100,000 clones, over 75% of them present only once. What was sequenced was peripheral blood. The genes are TRBV19 and TRBJ1-1; 12 nucleotides match TRBD1. The TCR sequence derives from a woman aged 45-59 years with acute or convalescent COVID-19. As DNA, the CDR3 is TGTGCCAGTAGTATTCATGGGACAGGGGGCCTTACTGAAGCTTTCTTT. It encodes CASSIHGTGGLTEAFF.